Each of the 16 T cell receptor beta chains below was sequenced from the same sample in a study of cytomegalovirus exposure and HLA in healthy donors. The PCR was carried out with 60 Vbeta primers and 13 Jbeta primers. Profiled with immunoSEQ multiplex PCR; TCRdb holds only in-frame clones, not every one. The sample has some 130,000 clones; over 70% are singletons. The sample taken for sequencing was PBMCs. These receptors all come from a woman aged 40 to 50 in good health and CMV-seronegative.

This rearrangement joins TRBV27 to TRBJ2-5; no clear D gene. Germline assignment: CDR1 MNHEY and CDR2 SMNVEV (reference sequence). The ends were cut back, 6 bases at V and 7 bases at J, with 18 bases in the middle. The CDR3 extends over 14 amino acids. CDR3 in amino acids: CASRLSVAVVTQYF. In DNA, the CDR3 is TGTGCCAGCAGGCTGTCCGTGGCGGTGGTGACCCAGTACTTC.

The V and J genes are TRBV11-1 and TRBJ2-1; 10 bases are shared with TRBD2. The V gene end was trimmed by 5 bases and the J gene end by 7 bases; junction bases not matched to a gene: 14. Germline-derived CDR1 and CDR2 are SGHAT and FQDESV (reference sequence). The CDR3 loop spans 17 amino acids. CDR3 protein: CASSLPYLAGARNEQFF. The CDR3 DNA reads TGTGCCAGCAGCCTACCCTACCTAGCGGGGGCCAGGAATGAGCAGTTCTTC. The variable domain in full, with the rest retrieved from reference TRBV11-1 and TRBJ2-1, is EAEVAQSPRYKITEKSQAVAFWCDPISGHATLYWYRQILGQGPELLVQFQDESVVDDSQLPKDRFSAERLKGVDSTLKIQPAELGDSAMYLCASSLPYLAGARNEQFFGPGTRLTVL.

The chain is built from TRBV5-4 and TRBJ2-3; the match to TRBD2 covers 8 bases. CDR1 SGHNT and CDR2 YYREEE come from the germline V gene (reference sequence). V trimming: 1 base; J trimming: 3 bases; junction bases outside the gene matches: 13. CDR3 length: 18 residues. Here the CDR3 reads CASSLPGVRGGGTDTQYF. CDR3 sequence (DNA): TGTGCCAGCAGCTTGCCGGGGGTCCGGGGGGGAGGGACAGATACGCAGTATTTT.

The gene calls are TRBV6-5 and TRBJ2-1, with TRBD2 matching over 7 bases. Germline lookup yields CDR1 MNHEY and CDR2 SVGAGI. J was trimmed by 2 bases and V by 4 bases; bases with no gene match: 5. The CDR3 spans 15 residues. The CDR3 reads CASSSQGTTYNEQFF. The CDR3 DNA follows: TGTGCCAGCAGTTCCCAAGGGACTACCTACAATGAGCAGTTCTTC.

The chain recombines TRBV19 with TRBJ1-4, with TRBD1 matching over 8 bases. This CDR3 has 16 residues. The germline V gene encodes CDR1 LNHDA and CDR2 SQIVND (reference sequence). J lost 4 bases, V lost 7 bases, and 11 bases had no gene match. The CDR3 nucleotides are TGTGCCAGTACTACCGGGGCAGGGGGCGATAATGAAAAACTGTTTTTT. This codes for CASTTGAGGDNEKLFF.

The CDR3 nucleotides read TGTGCCAGCAGCAGGAGGGGGGGAAGCTCCTACAATGAGCAGTTCTTC. Translated, it gives CASSRRGGSSYNEQFF. V is TRBV7-2 and J is TRBJ2-1; D might be TRBD2 (7 bases). V dropped 5 bases and J dropped 0 bases, with 14 bases sitting between them. The CDR3 contains 16 residues. Germline CDR1 and CDR2: SGHTA and FQGNSA.

The gene calls are TRBV6-1 and TRBJ2-5, with 9 bases identical to TRBD1. Germline-derived CDR1 and CDR2 are MNHNS and SASEGT. The CDR3 totals 16 residues. V was pared by 0 bases and J by 7 bases, with 9 bases of the junction left unmatched. The CDR3 sequence is CASSEADRGHRGTQYF. CDR3 nucleotides: TGTGCCAGCAGTGAAGCGGACAGGGGCCATCGGGGGACCCAGTACTTC.

This rearrangement joins TRBV13 to TRBJ2-7; tentatively, D is TRBD1 (5 bases). The germline V gene encodes CDR1 PRHDT and CDR2 FYEKMQ (reference sequence). This CDR3 is 15 amino acids long. V shed 5 bases and J shed 3 bases, with 17 bases lying between them. In DNA form, the CDR3 reads TGTGCCAGCAGCACGACAGTCACTCCGATCTACGAGCAGTACTTC. It is translated as CASSTTVTPIYEQYF.

V gene TRBV6-5 combines with J gene TRBJ1-6; TRBD1 might be the D (5 bases). Trimming removed 6 bases at V and 4 bases at J, with 13 bases between. The CDR3 loop spans 15 amino acids. Germline loops: CDR1 MNHEY, CDR2 SVGAGI. CDR3 nucleotide sequence: TGTGCCAGCAGGGACCCGGGACTGTATAATTCACCCCTCCACTTT. Protein: CASRDPGLYNSPLHF.

The gene calls are TRBV5-6 and TRBJ1-2; TRBD1 matches at 11 bases. CDR1 SGHDT and CDR2 YYEEEE come from the germline V gene. This CDR3 is 16 amino acids long. V was pared by 4 bases and J by 0 bases, with 5 bases of the junction left unmatched. The CDR3 loop reads CASSGGQGEANYGYTF. The CDR3 nucleotides read TGTGCCAGCAGCGGGGGACAGGGGGAGGCTAACTATGGCTACACCTTC. Combining the CDR3 with reference TRBV5-6 and TRBJ1-2 gives the whole variable domain DAGVTQSPTHLIKTRGQQVTLRCSPKSGHDTVSWYQQALGQGPQFIFQYYEEEERQRGNFPDRFSGHQFPNYSSELNVNALLLGDSALYLCASSGGQGEANYGYTFGSGTRLTVV.

The gene calls are TRBV7-6 and TRBJ2-7, with 7 bases that match TRBD2. Trimming at V came to 2 bases and at J to 3 bases, leaving 4 bases not matched to a gene. Germline V gives CDR1 SGHVS, CDR2 FNYEAQ. This CDR3 comprises 14 residues. CDR3 DNA: TGTGCCAGCAGCTTAATGGGGGGGGTCTACGAGCAGTACTTC. Residues: CASSLMGGVYEQYF.

This clone appeared a few times. This chain connects TRBV18 to TRBJ2-5; D gene ambiguous. V lost 3 bases to trimming and J lost 7 bases, with 15 bases between them. The CDR3 runs 14 residues. Germline V gene lookup returns CDR1 KGHSH and CDR2 LQKENI. The CDR3 region has the DNA TGTGCCAGCTCACCTCAGGTCACCGAGCTGACCCAGTACTTC. Its protein is CASSPQVTELTQYF.

The chain joins TRBV7-9 to TRBJ1-1; a weak D match, TRBD1 (6 bases). With 2 bases removed from V and 6 bases from J, the gap between germline ends came to 10 bases. Per germline, CDR1 SEHNR and CDR2 FQNEAQ (reference sequence). This CDR3 spans 13 amino acids. For the CDR3, the DNA is TGTGCCAGCAGCTTAATGGGGGCCGCTGAAGCTTTCTTT. It codes for CASSLMGAAEAFF.

The rearrangement links TRBV30 to TRBJ1-5, with 7 bases lining up with TRBD1. The V and J ends lost 1 base and 1 base, in that order; junction bases with no gene match: 7. CDR1 and CDR2 (germline): GTSNPN, SVGIG (reference sequence). The CDR3 has 16 amino acids. CDR3 bases: TGTGCCTGGAGTGGTTCCAGGGGGGTCAGCAATCAGCCCCAGCATTTT. Protein: CAWSGSRGVSNQPQHF.

The rearrangement joins TRBV27 to TRBJ1-5, with 9 bases aligning to TRBD1. V trimming: 6 bases; J trimming: 4 bases; junction bases outside the gene matches: 16. The germline V gene has CDR1 MNHEY and CDR2 SMNVEV (reference sequence). CDR3 length: 18 residues. The CDR3 DNA follows: TGTGCCAGCAGACCGGGACAGGGTCCCGTGGCGGGGAATCAGCCCCAGCATTTT. The encoded protein is CASRPGQGPVAGNQPQHF.

The CDR3: CASSYSQGVSYEQYF. In DNA, the CDR3 is TGTGCCAGCAGTTACTCGCAGGGTGTTTCCTACGAGCAGTACTTC. The gene calls are TRBV6-5 and TRBJ2-7; possible D gene TRBD1, 5 bases. The CDR3 runs to 15 residues. Germline lookup yields CDR1 MNHEY and CDR2 SVGAGI. V was trimmed by 0 bases and J by 1 base, leaving 10 bases between them.